The next 5 T cell receptor beta chains were all read from a single sample in a study of blood T cell repertoires in COVID-19. The data were produced by immunoSEQ multiplex PCR, yet TCRdb's version contains in-frame clones alone and is incomplete. The data contain 260,000 or so clones, roughly 85% of them seen just once; the ten biggest clones take up roughly 2.6%. Specimen: PBMCs or T cells enriched from blood (not recorded which). The origin of the receptors is a woman aged 45 to 65 who had recovered from COVID-19.

V is TRBV5-6 and J is TRBJ2-1; 7 bases agree with TRBD2. The CDR3 runs 13 residues. Unmatched junction bases numbered 4, after V lost 2 bases and J lost 8 bases. Germline lookup yields CDR1 SGHDT and CDR2 YYEEEE. The CDR3 nucleotides are TGTGCCAGCAGCTTCGCAGGGAGGGATGAGCAGTTCTTC. Its translation is CASSFAGRDEQFF.

As DNA, the CDR3 is TGTGCCAGCAGTTTGTACAAAGGGAGCTATGGCTACACCTTC. Translating gives CASSLYKGSYGYTF. V gene TRBV6-5 combines with J gene TRBJ1-2; D unclear. CDR1 is MNHEY, CDR2 SVGAGI, per germline. The CDR3 runs 14 residues. Trimming cost V 4 bases and J 4 bases, with 13 bases left between them.

The CDR3 coding sequence is TGTGCCAGCAGCCAAGGGACAGGACCAAACAATGAGCAGTTCTTC. This gives the protein CASSQGTGPNNEQFF. The J gene is TRBJ2-1, the V gene TRBV3-1 (or the pseudogene TRBV3-2); 7 nucleotides match TRBD1. V lost 1 base to trimming and J lost 5 bases; unmatched junction nucleotides: 5. The CDR3 loop spans 15 amino acids. CDR1 and CDR2 from the germline V gene are LGHDT and YNNKEL (reference sequence).

This clone was counted only a few times. The rearrangement uses TRBV6-1 and TRBJ1-4; the D is unclear. V shed 1 base and J shed 4 bases, with 13 bases lying between them. The CDR3 sequence is 16 residues long. Germline assignment: CDR1 MNHNS and CDR2 SASEGT. The CDR3 region has the DNA TGTGCCAGCAGTGAAGGGGTGCTGGCAGGTAATGAAAAACTGTTTTTT. It codes for CASSEGVLAGNEKLFF.

This clone was picked up a small number of times. The chain joins TRBV30 to TRBJ2-3; possibly TRBD2 for D (6 bases). Trimming stripped 5 bases from V and 3 bases from J, with 9 bases between. CDR3 length: 12 amino acids. From germline, CDR1 is GTSNPN and CDR2 SVGIG (reference sequence). CDR3 protein: CAWAGLTDTQYF. The CDR3 bases are TGTGCCTGGGCGGGACTGACAGATACGCAGTATTTT.